Shown below are 8 T cell receptor beta chains from a single sample sequenced in a study of blood T cell repertoires in COVID-19. Assay: immunoSEQ multiplex PCR; the TCRdb copy retains only in-frame clones and omits some. Here the sample spans about 210,000 clones, 85% being singletons. The sequenced sample was peripheral blood. The receptors were gathered from a man aged 55 to 70 with COVID-19, enrolled during active disease.

V usage is TRBV12-3 or TRBV12-4 and J usage is TRBJ2-3, with D perhaps matching TRBD1 (6 bases). V lost 4 bases and J 6 bases, leaving 11 bases between the germline ends. This CDR3 comprises 13 residues. CDR3 sequence: CASSSNRADTQYF. The CDR3 region has the DNA TGTGCCAGCAGTTCCAACAGGGCCGATACGCAGTATTTT.

The chain joins TRBV7-9 to TRBJ1-2; D not certain. CDR1 SEHNR and CDR2 FQNEAQ come from the germline V gene (reference sequence). V was clipped by 5 bases and J by 5 bases, with 12 bases between them. This CDR3 spans 13 amino acids. The CDR3 DNA reads as TGTGCCAGCAGCCCTTCTGGCGGTTATGGCTACACCTTC. Translation: CASSPSGGYGYTF.

The CDR3 DNA follows: TGTGCCTGGTATACAGGGAGGGGAGATACGCAGTATTTT. Residues: CAWYTGRGDTQYF. The chain links TRBV30 to TRBJ2-3; possible D gene TRBD2, 7 bases. Deletions cut 5 bases from V and 5 bases from J, with 14 bases between. Germline V gives CDR1 GTSNPN, CDR2 SVGIG (reference sequence). CDR3 length equals 13 residues.

This clone was seen once. V usage is TRBV12-3 or TRBV12-4 and J usage is TRBJ1-3, with D uncertain. There are 12 residues in the CDR3. V was clipped by 5 bases and J by 4 bases, with 6 bases between them. The CDR3 spells CASSKRGNTIYF. DNA for the CDR3: TGTGCCAGCAGTAAACGGGGAAACACCATATATTTT.

The V call is TRBV4-1, the J call TRBJ1-5; TRBD1 agrees at 7 bases. This CDR3 is 13 amino acids long. The ends lost 4 bases at V and 7 bases at J; junction bases unmatched: 4. The germline CDR1 and CDR2 sequences are MGHRA and YSYEKL. The CDR3 loop reads CASSRQGEQPQHF. DNA of the CDR3: TGCGCCAGCAGCCGACAGGGAGAGCAGCCCCAGCATTTT.

This clone was observed a handful of times. The rearrangement links TRBV2 to TRBJ1-5; TRBD1 matches at 10 bases. Germline lookup yields CDR1 SNHLY and CDR2 FYNNEI. The V segment lost 6 bases and the J segment 7 bases; nucleotides outside the gene matches: 9. The CDR3 has 15 amino acids. Here the CDR3 reads CASSSDRGLSQPQHF. CDR3 coding DNA: TGTGCCAGCAGCTCCGACAGGGGGCTCAGCCAGCCCCAGCATTTT.

This sequence joins TRBV27 and TRBJ2-5; a weak D match, TRBD2 (5 bases). Trimming removed 2 bases from V and 5 bases from J, with 12 bases in between. The CDR3 loop spans 14 amino acids. Per the germline V gene, CDR1 is MNHEY and CDR2 is SMNVEV (reference sequence). CDR3 DNA: TGTGCCAGCAGTTTACGCGGGCTGGGGGAGACCCAGTACTTC. This encodes CASSLRGLGETQYF.

The chain carries TRBV10-1 and TRBJ1-1; no reliable D call. The CDR3 length is 14 residues. The ends were cut back, 2 bases at V and 1 base at J, with 8 bases in the middle. Germline V gives CDR1 WNHNN, CDR2 SYGVQD (reference sequence). The CDR3 loop reads CASSEGPWNTEAFF. The CDR3, as DNA: TGCGCCAGCAGTGAGGGGCCTTGGAACACTGAAGCTTTCTTT.